The TCR beta chain described here comes from a study of shared clonotypes between healthy human individuals. The germline gives CDR1 SGHRS, CDR2 YFSETQ. The CDR3 length is 15 residues. J lost 8 bases, V lost 2 bases, and 7 bases had no gene match. The assay was immunoSEQ multiplex PCR, and TCRdb's table has in-frame clones only and misses some. The sample holds more than 2 million clones, 85% to 95% seen once. Input material: naive CD4+ T cells sorted from blood. The subset: CD45RA+ positively selected. The chain links TRBV5-1 to TRBJ2-1, with 10 bases identical to TRBD2. The source of this sequence is a man between 18 and 35 years old in good health. The CDR3 spells CASSFSSGGFDEQFF. The CDR3, as DNA: TGCGCCAGCAGCTTCTCTAGCGGGGGATTCGATGAGCAGTTCTTC. Looking up the rest from reference TRBV5-1 and TRBJ2-1 gives the full variable domain: KAGVTQTPRYLIKTRGQQVTLSCSPISGHRSVSWYQQTPGQGLQFLFEYFSETQRNKGNFPGRFSGRQFSNSRSEMNVSTLELGDSALYLCASSFSSGGFDEQFFGPGTRLTVL.